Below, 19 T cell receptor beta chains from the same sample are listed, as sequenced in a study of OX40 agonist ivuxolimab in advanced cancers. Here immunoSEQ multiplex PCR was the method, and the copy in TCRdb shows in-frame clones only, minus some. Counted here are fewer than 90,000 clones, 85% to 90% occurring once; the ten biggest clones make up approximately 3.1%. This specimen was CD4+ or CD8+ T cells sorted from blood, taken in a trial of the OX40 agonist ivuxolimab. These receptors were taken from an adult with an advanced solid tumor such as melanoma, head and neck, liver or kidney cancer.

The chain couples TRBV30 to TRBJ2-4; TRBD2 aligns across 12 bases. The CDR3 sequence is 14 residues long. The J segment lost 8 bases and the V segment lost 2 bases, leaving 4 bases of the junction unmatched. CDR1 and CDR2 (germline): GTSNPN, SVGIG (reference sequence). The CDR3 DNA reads TGTGCCTGGAGTACGACTAGCGGGAGAGACATTCAGTACTTC. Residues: CAWSTTSGRDIQYF.

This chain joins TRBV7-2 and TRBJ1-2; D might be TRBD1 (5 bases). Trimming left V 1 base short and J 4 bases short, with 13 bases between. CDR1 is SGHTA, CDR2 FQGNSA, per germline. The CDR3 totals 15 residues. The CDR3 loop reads CASSLDGRDGYGYTF. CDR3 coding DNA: TGTGCCAGCAGCTTAGACGGCAGGGACGGCTATGGCTACACCTTC.

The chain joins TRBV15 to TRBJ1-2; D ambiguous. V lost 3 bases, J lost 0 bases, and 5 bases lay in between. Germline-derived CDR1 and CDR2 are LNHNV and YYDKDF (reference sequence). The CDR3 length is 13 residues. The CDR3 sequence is CATSRETNYGYTF. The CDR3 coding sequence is TGTGCCACCAGCAGGGAAACTAACTATGGCTACACCTTC. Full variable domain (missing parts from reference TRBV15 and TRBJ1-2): DAMVIQNPRYQVTQFGKPVTLSCSQTLNHNVMYWYQQKSSQAPKLLFHYYDKDFNNEADTPDNFQSRRPNTSFCFLDIRSPGLGDTAMYLCATSRETNYGYTFGSGTRLTVV.

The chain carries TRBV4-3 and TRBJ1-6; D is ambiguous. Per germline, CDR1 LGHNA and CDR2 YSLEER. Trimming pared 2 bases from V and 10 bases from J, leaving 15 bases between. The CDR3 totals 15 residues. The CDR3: CASSQRWTFESPLHF. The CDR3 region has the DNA TGCGCCAGCAGCCAACGCTGGACGTTCGAATCACCCCTCCACTTT.

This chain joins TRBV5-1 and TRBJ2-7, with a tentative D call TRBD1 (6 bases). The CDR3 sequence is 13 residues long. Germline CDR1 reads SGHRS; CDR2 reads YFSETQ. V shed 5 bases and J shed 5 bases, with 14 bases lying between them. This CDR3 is CASSRGQLNEQYF. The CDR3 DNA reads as TGCGCCAGCAGTCGCGGACAGCTCAACGAGCAGTACTTC. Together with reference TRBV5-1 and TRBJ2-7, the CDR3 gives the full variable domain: KAGVTQTPRYLIKTRGQQVTLSCSPISGHRSVSWYQQTPGQGLQFLFEYFSETQRNKGNFPGRFSGRQFSNSRSEMNVSTLELGDSALYLCASSRGQLNEQYFGPGTRLTVT.

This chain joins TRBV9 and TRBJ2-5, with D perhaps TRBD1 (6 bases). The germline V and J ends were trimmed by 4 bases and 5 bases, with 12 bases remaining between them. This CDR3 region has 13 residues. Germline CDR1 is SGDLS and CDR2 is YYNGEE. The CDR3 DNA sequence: TGTGCCAGCAGCTCTTCTAGGGGGGAGACCCAGTACTTC. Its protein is CASSSSRGETQYF. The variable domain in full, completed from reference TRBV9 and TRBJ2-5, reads DSGVTQTPKHLITATGQRVTLRCSPRSGDLSVYWYQQSLDQGLQFLIQYYNGEERAKGNILERFSAQQFPDLHSELNLSSLELGDSALYFCASSSSRGETQYFGPGTRLLVL.

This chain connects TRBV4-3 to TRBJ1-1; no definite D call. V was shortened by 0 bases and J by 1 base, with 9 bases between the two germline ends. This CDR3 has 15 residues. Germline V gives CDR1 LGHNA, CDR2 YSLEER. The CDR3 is CASSQDLRQNTEAFF. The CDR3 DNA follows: TGCGCCAGCAGCCAAGATCTCCGGCAGAACACTGAAGCTTTCTTT.

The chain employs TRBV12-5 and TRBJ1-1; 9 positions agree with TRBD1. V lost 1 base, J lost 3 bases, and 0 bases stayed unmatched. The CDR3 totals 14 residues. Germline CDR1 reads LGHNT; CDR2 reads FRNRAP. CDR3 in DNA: TGTGCTAGTGGTTTGGGGACAGGGGACACTGAAGCTTTCTTT. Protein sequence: CASGLGTGDTEAFF. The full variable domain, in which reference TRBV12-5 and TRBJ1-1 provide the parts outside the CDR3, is DARVTQTPRHKVTEMGQEVTMRCQPILGHNTVFWYRQTMMQGLELLAYFRNRAPLDDSGMPKDRFSAEMPDATLATLKIQPSEPRDSAVYFCASGLGTGDTEAFFGQGTRLTVV.

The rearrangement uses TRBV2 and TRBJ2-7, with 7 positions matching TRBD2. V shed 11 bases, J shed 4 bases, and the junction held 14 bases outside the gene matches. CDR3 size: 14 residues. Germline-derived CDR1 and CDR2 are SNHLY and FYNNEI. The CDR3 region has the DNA TGTGCCGGCGGGGGTGCGCGGGGTAGGTACGAGCAGTACTTC. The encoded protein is CAGGGARGRYEQYF.

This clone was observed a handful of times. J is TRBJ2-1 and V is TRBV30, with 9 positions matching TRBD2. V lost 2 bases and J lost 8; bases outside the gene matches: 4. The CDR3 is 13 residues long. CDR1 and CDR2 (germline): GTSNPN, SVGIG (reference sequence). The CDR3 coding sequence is TGTGCCTGGAGTCGGACTAGCGAGGATGAGCAGTTCTTC. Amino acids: CAWSRTSEDEQFF.

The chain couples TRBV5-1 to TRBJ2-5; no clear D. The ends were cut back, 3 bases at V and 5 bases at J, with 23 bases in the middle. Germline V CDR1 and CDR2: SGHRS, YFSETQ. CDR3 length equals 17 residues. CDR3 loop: CASSWPGGVPSRETQYF. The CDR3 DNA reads TGCGCCAGCAGCTGGCCAGGTGGCGTTCCTAGTCGGGAGACCCAGTACTTC.

The CDR3 here is CASREGANTGELFF. The DNA for the CDR3 is TGTGCCAGCAGGGAGGGGGCAAACACCGGGGAGCTGTTTTTT. This rearrangement joins TRBV5-4 to TRBJ2-2; tentative D call: TRBD1 (7 bases). Germline-derived CDR1 and CDR2 are SGHNT and YYREEE (reference sequence). The length of the CDR3 is 14 residues. V was trimmed by 5 bases and J by 2 bases, leaving 10 bases between them.

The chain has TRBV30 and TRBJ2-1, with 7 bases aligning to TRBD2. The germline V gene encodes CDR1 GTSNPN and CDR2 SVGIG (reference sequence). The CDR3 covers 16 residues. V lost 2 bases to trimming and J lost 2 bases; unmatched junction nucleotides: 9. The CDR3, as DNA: TGTGCCTGGAGTCCCTCCCGGGGGAGGGCCTACAATGAGCAGTTCTTC. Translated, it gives CAWSPSRGRAYNEQFF.

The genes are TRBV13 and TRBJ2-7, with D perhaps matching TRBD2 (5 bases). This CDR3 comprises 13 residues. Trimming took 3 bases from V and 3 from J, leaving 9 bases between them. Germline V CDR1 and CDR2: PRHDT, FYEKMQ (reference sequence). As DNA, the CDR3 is TGTGCCAGCAGCTTCGAGGGCCTCTACGAGCAGTACTTC. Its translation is CASSFEGLYEQYF.

CDR3 residues: CAISEAGGQETQYF. The CDR3 region has the DNA TGTGCCATCAGTGAGGCGGGGGGGCAGGAGACCCAGTACTTC. This rearrangement joins TRBV10-3 to TRBJ2-5, with TRBD2 matching 9 bases. V lost 2 bases and J lost 5; bases outside the gene matches: 3. CDR3 size: 14 residues. Germline CDR1 is ENHRY and CDR2 is SYGVKD.

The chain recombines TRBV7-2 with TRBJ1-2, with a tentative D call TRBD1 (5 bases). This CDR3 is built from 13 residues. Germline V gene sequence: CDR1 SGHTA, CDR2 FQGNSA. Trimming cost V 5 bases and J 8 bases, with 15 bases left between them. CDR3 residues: CASSPGGSGGYTF. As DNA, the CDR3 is TGTGCCAGCAGCCCTGGGGGGTCGGGGGGCTACACCTTC.

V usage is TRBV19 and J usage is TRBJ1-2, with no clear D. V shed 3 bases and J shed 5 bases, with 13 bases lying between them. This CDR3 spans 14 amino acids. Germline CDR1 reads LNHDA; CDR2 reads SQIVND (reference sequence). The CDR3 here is CASSMLEGTYGYTF. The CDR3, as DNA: TGTGCCAGTAGTATGCTGGAGGGAACTTATGGCTACACCTTC.

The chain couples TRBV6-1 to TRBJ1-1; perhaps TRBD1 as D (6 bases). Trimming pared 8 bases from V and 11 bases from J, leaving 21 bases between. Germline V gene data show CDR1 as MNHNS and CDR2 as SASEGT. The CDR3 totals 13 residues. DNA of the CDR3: TGTGCCAGCGCGACGGGGGGGGCCCGTCTTGCTTTCTTT. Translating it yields CASATGGARLAFF.

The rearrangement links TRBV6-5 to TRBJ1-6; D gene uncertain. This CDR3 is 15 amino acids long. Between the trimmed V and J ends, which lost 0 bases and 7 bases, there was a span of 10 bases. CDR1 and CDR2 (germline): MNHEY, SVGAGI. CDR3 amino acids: CASSYSAGSNSPLHF. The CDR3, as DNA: TGTGCCAGCAGTTACTCGGCGGGGTCGAATTCACCCCTCCACTTT.